A few counts support the clone carrying this TCR beta chain. Its antigen remains unknown. This CDR3 comprises 14 residues. V lost 5 bases, J lost 7 bases, and 11 bases stayed unmatched. Germline-derived CDR1 and CDR2 are DFQATT and SNEGSKA (reference sequence). This specimen belongs to a study of identical twins. The study's findings and limits: Within monozygotic twins, out-of-frame TCR alpha sharing was underestimated by the models.

TCRdb itself ran the 5' RACE reads through MiXCR, one entry per CDR3 protein. In the table there are a few hundred thousand distinct CDR3 sequences, nearly 10% of which are singletons. The sample was also reused in another study, on yellow fever vaccine responses in identical twins.

The sequence was collected from a woman aged 18-30 years in good health. This chain uses TRBV20-1 with TRBJ2-7, with 10 bases fitting TRBD2. Sequenced material: PBMCs. CDR3 in amino acids: CSAPQREGLREQYF. In DNA form, the CDR3 reads TGCAGTGCTCCTCAGCGGGAGGGCCTTCGGGAGCAGTACTTC.